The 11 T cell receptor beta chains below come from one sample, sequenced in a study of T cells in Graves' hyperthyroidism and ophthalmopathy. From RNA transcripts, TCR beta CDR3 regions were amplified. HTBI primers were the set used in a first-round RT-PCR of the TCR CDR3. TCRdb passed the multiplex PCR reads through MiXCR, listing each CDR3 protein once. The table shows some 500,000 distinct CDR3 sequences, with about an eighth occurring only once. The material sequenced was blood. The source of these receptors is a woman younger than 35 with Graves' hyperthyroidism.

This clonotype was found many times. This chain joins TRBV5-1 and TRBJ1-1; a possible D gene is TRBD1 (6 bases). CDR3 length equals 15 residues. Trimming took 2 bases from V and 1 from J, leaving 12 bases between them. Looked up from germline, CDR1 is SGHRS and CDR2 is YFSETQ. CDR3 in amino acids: CASSFGGQTNTEAFF. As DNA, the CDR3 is TGCGCCAGCAGCTTCGGGGGGCAGACGAACACTGAAGCTTTCTTT.

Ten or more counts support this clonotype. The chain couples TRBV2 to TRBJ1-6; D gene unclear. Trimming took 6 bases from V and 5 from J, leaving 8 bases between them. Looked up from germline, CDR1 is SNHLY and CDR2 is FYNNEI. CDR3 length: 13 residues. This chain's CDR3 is CASSRENNSPLHF. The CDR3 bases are TGTGCCAGCAGCCGGGAGAATAATTCACCCCTCCACTTT. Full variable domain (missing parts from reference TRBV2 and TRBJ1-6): EPEVTQTPSHQVTQMGQEVILRCVPISNHLYFYWYRQILGQKVEFLVSFYNNEISEKSEIFDDQFSVERPDGSNFTLKIRSTKLEDSAMYFCASSRENNSPLHFGNGTRLTVT.

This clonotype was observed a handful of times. CDR3 amino acids: CSASEVLRLTGQAFF. CDR3 sequence (DNA): TGCAGTGCCTCTGAGGTTCTTCGGTTAACGGGACAAGCTTTCTTT. The chain recombines TRBV20-1 with TRBJ1-1; possible D gene TRBD1, 5 bases. CDR1 is DFQATT, CDR2 SNEGSKA, per germline (reference sequence). The length of the CDR3 is 15 residues. The ends were cut back, 6 bases at V and 9 bases at J, with 26 bases in the middle.

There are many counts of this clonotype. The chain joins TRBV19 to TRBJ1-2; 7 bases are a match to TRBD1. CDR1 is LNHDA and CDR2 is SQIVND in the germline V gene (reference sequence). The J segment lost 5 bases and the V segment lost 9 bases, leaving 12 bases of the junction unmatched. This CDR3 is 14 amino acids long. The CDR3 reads CASRTGTVVYGYTF. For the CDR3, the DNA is TGTGCCAGCCGGACGGGGACAGTAGTGTATGGCTACACCTTC.

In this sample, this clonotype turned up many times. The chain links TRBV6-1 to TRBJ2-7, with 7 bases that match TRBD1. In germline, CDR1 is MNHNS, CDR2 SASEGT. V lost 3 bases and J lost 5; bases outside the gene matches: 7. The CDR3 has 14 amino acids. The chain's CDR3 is CASSETTGWDEQYF. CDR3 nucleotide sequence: TGTGCCAGCAGTGAGACGACAGGGTGGGACGAGCAGTACTTC.

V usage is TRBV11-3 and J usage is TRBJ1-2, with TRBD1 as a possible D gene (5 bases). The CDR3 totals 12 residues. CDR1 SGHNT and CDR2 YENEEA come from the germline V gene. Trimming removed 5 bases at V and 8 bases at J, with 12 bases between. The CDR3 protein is CASSPQRQGYTF. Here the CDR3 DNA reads TGTGCCAGCAGCCCCCAGCGACAGGGCTACACCTTC.

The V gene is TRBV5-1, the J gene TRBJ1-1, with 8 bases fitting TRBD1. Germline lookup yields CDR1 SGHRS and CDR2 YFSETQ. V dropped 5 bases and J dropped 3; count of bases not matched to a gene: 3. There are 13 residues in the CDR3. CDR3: CASRFRGHTEAFF. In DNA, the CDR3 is TGCGCCAGCAGATTCAGGGGGCACACTGAAGCTTTCTTT.

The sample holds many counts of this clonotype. The CDR3 DNA is TGTGCCAGCAGGAATGGAACGGGAGCGGGAGGGAATGAGCAGTTCTTC. Its protein is CASRNGTGAGGNEQFF. The chain links TRBV12-3 or TRBV12-4 to TRBJ2-1, with 10 positions matching TRBD2. The CDR3 contains 16 residues. Unmatched junction bases numbered 12, after V lost 6 bases and J lost 7 bases.

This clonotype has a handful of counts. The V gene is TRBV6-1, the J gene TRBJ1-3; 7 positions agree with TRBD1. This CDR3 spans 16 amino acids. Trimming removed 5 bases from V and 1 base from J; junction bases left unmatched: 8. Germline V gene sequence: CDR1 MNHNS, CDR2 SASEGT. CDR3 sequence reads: CASSLRGGSSGNTIYF. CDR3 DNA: TGTGCCAGCAGTCTCCGAGGGGGCTCGTCTGGAAACACCATATATTTT.

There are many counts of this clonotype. CDR3 nucleotide sequence: TGTGCCAGCAGTGAAGAGGGGACGGTAAATCAGCCCCAGCATTTT. Its translation is CASSEEGTVNQPQHF. This chain links TRBV6-1 with TRBJ1-5; D is possibly TRBD1 (5 bases). The CDR3 totals 15 residues. Trimming removed 1 base from V and 4 bases from J, with 11 bases in between. Per the germline V gene, CDR1 is MNHNS and CDR2 is SASEGT.

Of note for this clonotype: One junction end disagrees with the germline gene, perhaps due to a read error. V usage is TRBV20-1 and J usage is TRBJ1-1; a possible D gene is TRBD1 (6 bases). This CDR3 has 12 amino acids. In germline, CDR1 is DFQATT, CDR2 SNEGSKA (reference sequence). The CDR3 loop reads CSVQRGNAEAFF. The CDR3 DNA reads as TGCAGTGTCCAGAGGGGGAACGCTGAAGCTTTCTTT.